Following are 25 T cell receptor beta chains from one sample sequenced in a study of T cells in localized non-small cell lung cancer. Assay: immunoSEQ multiplex PCR; the TCRdb copy retains only in-frame clones and omits some. The sample has tens of thousands of clones, about nine tenths seen once. Sequencing used peripheral blood, obtained before any cancer treatment. All receptors come from a man aged 35-69 years with stage I squamous cell lung carcinoma.

This clone was recorded once. The chain uses TRBV6-1 and TRBJ1-2; TRBD1 is a possible D gene (5 bases). Germline V gene data show CDR1 as MNHNS and CDR2 as SASEGT. V was cut by 6 bases and J by 4 bases, with 12 bases left in between. The CDR3 consists of 13 residues. The CDR3 loop reads CASRHPGTYGYTF. The DNA of the CDR3 is TGTGCCAGCAGGCATCCAGGGACCTATGGCTACACCTTC.

This chain links TRBV5-1 with TRBJ1-2, with D possibly being TRBD1 (6 bases). The CDR3 covers 12 residues. Germline lookup yields CDR1 SGHRS and CDR2 YFSETQ. V shed 4 bases and J shed 7 bases, with 11 bases lying between them. Here the CDR3 reads CASSLQGFGYTF. CDR3 DNA sequence: TGCGCCAGCAGCCTACAGGGCTTTGGCTACACCTTC.

A word on this clone: A much more abundant neighbour one base away suggests this may be a read error. The CDR3 sequence: CANSQELAGGPETQYF. CDR3 bases: TGCGCCAACAGCCAAGAATTAGCGGGGGGGCCAGAGACCCAGTACTTC. The chain combines TRBV4-1 with TRBJ2-5; TRBD2 aligns across 11 bases. The CDR3 runs to 16 residues. Per the germline V gene, CDR1 is MGHRA and CDR2 is YSYEKL.

The chain is built from TRBV14 and TRBJ2-5; 7 bases align to TRBD1. CDR1 and CDR2 (germline): SGHDN, FVKESK. This CDR3 spans 14 amino acids. Trimming at V came to 4 bases and at J to 5 bases, leaving 7 bases not matched to a gene. In DNA form, the CDR3 reads TGTGCCAGCAGCCCCTTACGGACAGGCGAGACCCAGTACTTC. It is translated as CASSPLRTGETQYF.

J is TRBJ2-1 and V is TRBV7-2; 11 nucleotides agree with TRBD1. Per the germline V gene, CDR1 is SGHTA and CDR2 is FQGNSA. J gave up 6 bases and V 1 base, and 5 bases lay outside the gene matches. The CDR3 runs 16 residues. CDR3 bases: TGTGCCAGCAGCTTAGATAGGACAGGGGGCCGCAATGAGCAGTTCTTC. Amino acids: CASSLDRTGGRNEQFF.

V is TRBV5-1 and J is TRBJ2-7; possibly TRBD1 for D (5 bases). V was clipped by 0 bases and J by 5 bases, with 15 bases between them. This CDR3 comprises 15 residues. Germline CDR1 is SGHRS and CDR2 is YFSETQ. CDR3 region: CASSLVRDAGHEQYF. The CDR3 DNA reads TGCGCCAGCAGCTTGGTCAGGGATGCCGGTCACGAGCAGTACTTC.

The gene calls are TRBV6-1 and TRBJ2-3; D gene ambiguous. The CDR3 spans 13 residues. Trimming took off 4 bases at V and 2 bases at J, with 7 bases between the two ends. Germline lookup yields CDR1 MNHNS and CDR2 SASEGT. The CDR3 DNA reads as TGTGCCAGCAGTGCACTCCCCACAGATACGCAGTATTTT. Protein product: CASSALPTDTQYF.

The V gene is TRBV5-1, the J gene TRBJ2-2; D gene ambiguous. This CDR3 is 14 amino acids long. V was shortened by 5 bases and J by 5 bases, with 13 bases between the two germline ends. Germline assignment: CDR1 SGHRS and CDR2 YFSETQ. The CDR3 DNA reads TGCGCCAGCAGTTCCGAAGGTGGTACCGGGGAGCTGTTTTTT. Its translation is CASSSEGGTGELFF.

This chain joins TRBV18 and TRBJ2-6, with a tentative D call TRBD2 (6 bases). With 6 bases removed from V and 4 bases from J, the gap between germline ends came to 10 bases. Germline V CDR1 and CDR2: KGHSH, LQKENI. The CDR3 extends over 14 amino acids. CDR3 sequence: CASSEGFGANVLTF. The CDR3 DNA follows: TGTGCCAGCTCGGAGGGGTTCGGGGCCAACGTCCTGACTTTC.

V is TRBV11-3 and J is TRBJ2-3; D is possibly TRBD2 (6 bases). The CDR3 extends over 15 amino acids. Germline CDR1 and CDR2: SGHNT and YENEEA. Trimming left V 0 bases short and J 10 bases short, with 17 bases between. The CDR3 region has the DNA TGTGCCAGCAGCTTAGACAGTACTAGCAGTAACGCGCAGTATTTT. Translated, it gives CASSLDSTSSNAQYF.

The chain combines TRBV5-6 with TRBJ1-2, with D unclear. This CDR3 contains 12 residues. Looked up from germline, CDR1 is SGHDT and CDR2 is YYEEEE. Trimming left V 3 bases short and J 6 bases short, with 9 bases between. The CDR3 sequence is CASSSDQDGYTF. The CDR3 DNA reads as TGTGCCAGCAGCTCGGACCAGGATGGCTACACCTTC.

This clone was picked up one time. The gene calls are TRBV4-2 and TRBJ1-5, with D hard to call. CDR1 is LGHNA, CDR2 YNFKEQ, per germline. Trimming took 1 base from V and 1 from J, leaving 14 bases between them. The CDR3 runs to 17 residues. The CDR3 DNA follows: TGTGCCAGCAGCCAAGTTCCCCTTGAGAGCAGCAATCAGCCCCAGCATTTT. Its translation: CASSQVPLESSNQPQHF.

The chain has TRBV6-1 and TRBJ1-1, with 7 bases identical to TRBD1. CDR3 length: 12 residues. The V gene end was trimmed by 5 bases and the J gene end by 11 bases; junction bases not matched to a gene: 8. Germline lookup yields CDR1 MNHNS and CDR2 SASEGT. CDR3 in DNA: TGTGCCAGCAGTCAGGGGGGGAGGGATGCTTTCTTT. Translating gives CASSQGGRDAFF.

V is TRBV4-2 and J is TRBJ2-2; weak D call: TRBD2 (6 bases). Germline assignment: CDR1 LGHNA and CDR2 YNFKEQ. V was shortened by 4 bases and J by 1 base, with 16 bases between the two germline ends. This CDR3 contains 17 residues. The CDR3 spells CASSPLPGGENTGELFF. Here the CDR3 DNA reads TGTGCCAGCAGCCCGCTTCCTGGCGGGGAGAACACCGGGGAGCTGTTTTTT.

This clone appeared once. V usage is TRBV19 and J usage is TRBJ2-7, with TRBD1 as a possible D gene (5 bases). Trimming removed 2 bases at V and 5 bases at J, with 13 bases between. CDR1 is LNHDA, CDR2 SQIVND, per germline (reference sequence). CDR3 size: 14 residues. CDR3 coding DNA: TGTGCCAGTAGTATAACCCCAGGGATAAACGAGCAGTACTTC. This sequence encodes CASSITPGINEQYF. Full variable domain (missing parts from reference TRBV19 and TRBJ2-7): DGGITQSPKYLFRKEGQNVTLSCEQNLNHDAMYWYRQDPGQGLRLIYYSQIVNDFQKGDIAEGYSVSREKKESFPLTVTSAQKNPTAFYLCASSITPGINEQYFGPGTRLTVT.

In its sample, this clone was seen a few times. This chain uses TRBV29-1 with TRBJ1-1, with D tentatively TRBD1 (6 bases). This CDR3 has 12 amino acids. Trimming pared 4 bases from V and 3 bases from J, leaving 9 bases between. Germline CDR1 is SQVTM and CDR2 is ANQGSEA. The CDR3 sequence: CSVGRGYTEAFF. The CDR3 nucleotides read TGCAGCGTTGGTAGGGGGTACACTGAAGCTTTCTTT.

DNA of the CDR3: TGCGCCAGCAGCTTGGTCCCCAAGGATGGCTACACCTTC. Protein product: CASSLVPKDGYTF. The chain combines TRBV5-1 with TRBJ1-2; D unclear. The CDR3 contains 13 residues. Germline V CDR1 and CDR2: SGHRS, YFSETQ. Trimming shortened V by 0 bases and J by 6 bases, and 9 bases separated the two germline ends. Full variable domain (rest looked up from reference TRBV5-1 and TRBJ1-2): KAGVTQTPRYLIKTRGQQVTLSCSPISGHRSVSWYQQTPGQGLQFLFEYFSETQRNKGNFPGRFSGRQFSNSRSEMNVSTLELGDSALYLCASSLVPKDGYTFGSGTRLTVV.

Only one count was recorded for this clone. V and J are TRBV4-3 and TRBJ1-3; 9 bases are a match to TRBD1. This CDR3 region has 17 residues. The V gene's germline CDR1 is LGHNA and CDR2 YSLEER. V was pared by 4 bases and J by 0 bases, with 7 bases of the junction left unmatched. In DNA form, the CDR3 reads TGCGCCAGCAGCCCAGACAGGGGGTTCCTCTCTGGAAACACCATATATTTT. As protein: CASSPDRGFLSGNTIYF.

To note about this clone: The junction shows a germline mismatch at one end, possibly a read error. The chain recombines TRBV29-1 with TRBJ1-1; 12 nucleotides agree with TRBD1. This CDR3 spans 16 amino acids. Germline CDR1 is SQVTM and CDR2 is ANQGSEA. The CDR3 protein is CSVESRDRGLKTEAFF. The CDR3 nucleotides are TGCAGCGTTGAGTCCCGGGACAGGGGGCTGAAGACTGAAGCTTTCTTT.

This rearrangement joins TRBV9 to TRBJ1-3, with D perhaps matching TRBD1 (6 bases). In germline, CDR1 is SGDLS, CDR2 YYNGEE. The germline V and J ends were trimmed by 0 bases and 8 bases, with 15 bases remaining between them. The CDR3 runs to 15 residues. The CDR3 nucleotides are TGTGCCAGCAGCGTAGGCGAGACTAAGGGGGACACCATATATTTT. The encoded protein is CASSVGETKGDTIYF.

The V and J genes are TRBV5-8 and TRBJ1-1; no definite D call. The V gene's germline CDR1 is SGHTS and CDR2 YDEGEE. Trimming cost V 6 bases and J 0 bases, with 15 bases left between them. The CDR3 runs to 15 residues. The CDR3 coding sequence is TGTGCCAGCATTTCGTCGGGCACCATGAACACTGAAGCTTTCTTT. This gives the protein CASISSGTMNTEAFF.

The chain has TRBV30 and TRBJ2-3, with D possibly TRBD2 on 5 matching bases. Trimming left V 2 bases short and J 0 bases short, with 6 bases between. Germline assignment: CDR1 GTSNPN and CDR2 SVGIG (reference sequence). This CDR3 is built from 13 residues. This chain's CDR3 is CAWSRRSTDTQYF. The CDR3 DNA follows: TGTGCCTGGAGTAGGAGGAGCACAGATACGCAGTATTTT.

The rearrangement uses TRBV5-1 and TRBJ2-1; perhaps TRBD1 as D (5 bases). CDR3 length: 14 amino acids. Trimming shortened V by 1 base and J by 4 bases, and 9 bases separated the two germline ends. Germline lookup yields CDR1 SGHRS and CDR2 YFSETQ. CDR3: CASSLRSGYNEQFF. CDR3 DNA: TGCGCCAGCAGCTTGCGGTCAGGGTACAATGAGCAGTTCTTC. Looking up the rest from reference TRBV5-1 and TRBJ2-1 gives the full variable domain: KAGVTQTPRYLIKTRGQQVTLSCSPISGHRSVSWYQQTPGQGLQFLFEYFSETQRNKGNFPGRFSGRQFSNSRSEMNVSTLELGDSALYLCASSLRSGYNEQFFGPGTRLTVL.

The chain carries TRBV14 and TRBJ1-3; D is undetermined. The CDR3 sequence is 14 residues long. Germline CDR1 SGHDN, CDR2 FVKESK. V was pared by 5 bases and J by 2 bases, with 10 bases between. CDR3 coding DNA: TGTGCCAGCAGCTTCGTTTATCCTGGAAACACCATATATTTT. It encodes CASSFVYPGNTIYF.

To note about this clone: A read error may explain this, as a much larger clone is one base away. This specimen includes other DNA sequences encoding the same CDR3. This chain joins TRBV27 and TRBJ2-7, with 7 bases fitting TRBD1. The germline V gene encodes CDR1 MNHEY and CDR2 SMNVEV (reference sequence). The V and J ends lost 6 bases and 1 base, in that order; junction bases with no gene match: 6. This CDR3 region has 14 residues. CDR3 residues: CASSPTGSSYEQYF. The CDR3 DNA sequence: TGTGCCAGCAGCCCGACAGGGAGTTCCTACGAGCAGTACTTC.